Listed below are T cell receptor beta chains from one sample, sequenced in a study of OX40 agonist ivuxolimab in advanced cancers. Method: immunoSEQ multiplex PCR; TCRdb's copy keeps in-frame clones and lacks some. The sample holds more than 70,000 clones, approximately 85% seen once. The source was CD4+ or CD8+ T cells sorted from blood, collected in a trial of the OX40 agonist ivuxolimab. The receptors were gathered from an adult with an advanced solid tumor such as melanoma, head and neck, liver or kidney cancer. Both conserved end residues are part of each CDR3. Each record gives: CDR3 DNA, CDR3 protein, D gene, V gene, clone size, J gene, CDR3 length. The D gene is left open where the match is weak. Only some rows state a clone size, as once, few, many or a class for expanded clones.

TGTGCCAGCAGCACAGATTATAATTCACCCCTCCACTTT CASSTDYNSPLHF - TRBV6-1 - TRBJ1-6 13
TGTGCCAGCAGTACCAGACTAGGGGTCCAAGAGACCCAGTACTTC CASSTRLGVQETQYF - TRBV27 - TRBJ2-5 15
TGTGCCACCAGCAGTTACGGGAGTACAGATACGCAGTATTTT CATSSYGSTDTQYF - TRBV15 - TRBJ2-3 14
TGTGCCAGCAGTGACAGCGGGGGGAAAGAGACCCAGTACTTC CASSDSGGKETQYF TRBD2 TRBV6-6 once TRBJ2-5 14
TGTGCCAGCAGCGGCGGAAGGGGGCAGGGTGAAAAACTGTTTTTT CASSGGRGQGEKLFF TRBD1 TRBV2 - TRBJ1-4 15
TGTGCCAGCAGCTTAGATCCGGTGGGGGGATCCACCGGGGAGCTGTTTTTT CASSLDPVGGSTGELFF - TRBV11-2 - TRBJ2-2 17
TGTGCCAGCAGCCTACAGGGTCATGCAGATACGCAGTATTTT CASSLQGHADTQYF - TRBV7-3 - TRBJ2-3 14
TGTGCCAGCAGCCGAGGGGGGACTAGCGGCAGCGATACGCAGTATTTT CASSRGGTSGSDTQYF TRBD2 TRBV5-4 - TRBJ2-3 16
TGTGCCAGCAGTTCTAGCGGGGGCGAGACCCAGTACTTC CASSSSGGETQYF TRBD2 TRBV6-5 - TRBJ2-5 13
TGTGCCAGCAGCTTGAGGGGGGACTCCGCTGGAAACACCATATATTTT CASSLRGDSAGNTIYF - TRBV5-5 - TRBJ1-3 16
TGTGCCAGCAGCTTCACAAACTACAATGAGCAGTTCTTC CASSFTNYNEQFF - TRBV11-2 few TRBJ2-1 13
TGTGCCAGCAGTTACCGGGACAGGGCGATTTACGAGCAGTACTTC CASSYRDRAIYEQYF TRBD1 TRBV6-5 - TRBJ2-7 15
TGTGCCAGCAGTGCTACGAGGGCTGGCTACACCTTC CASSATRAGYTF - TRBV25-1 few TRBJ1-2 12
TGTGCCAGCAGGGCGCCCGGGAATCTGATTACGCAGTATTTT CASRAPGNLITQYF - TRBV6-5 - TRBJ2-3 14
TGTGCCAGCAGGCAGTCAACAGGGGGGATGAACACTGAAGCTTTCTTT CASRQSTGGMNTEAFF TRBD1 TRBV7-2 - TRBJ1-1 16
TGTGCCAGCAGCTTGGCCGGGCCCCGGGGCGAGCAGTACTTC CASSLAGPRGEQYF - TRBV5-4 few TRBJ2-7 14
TGTGCCAGCAGCTCCCGGACTAGACTAGCTGGGAGCTCCTACGAGCAGTACTTC CASSSRTRLAGSSYEQYF TRBD2 TRBV5-6 - TRBJ2-7 18
TGTGCCAGCAGCTGGGGGGAGGCACCGCAGTACTTC CASSWGEAPQYF - TRBV7-2 - TRBJ2-7 12
TGCGCCAGCAGCTTGGAGGTTTTAGGACTAGCGTTTCTTTCCGGGGAGCTGTTTTTT CASSLEVLGLAFLSGELFF TRBD2 TRBV5-1 - TRBJ2-2 19
TGTGCCAGCAGTTACTCTCCGACTAGGGGGACAGATACGCAGTATTTT CASSYSPTRGTDTQYF - TRBV6-5 - TRBJ2-3 16
TGTGCCTGGAGTGACCCGGGCAGGGGGAAGGATGAAGCTTTCTTT CAWSDPGRGKDEAFF TRBD1 TRBV30 - TRBJ1-1 15
TGTGCCATCAGGGTCTTAACAGATTCGGAAGGTGCTTTCTTT CAIRVLTDSEGAFF - TRBV6-6 - TRBJ1-1 14
TGCGCCAGCAGCCAAGAAAGGCGGACTGAAGCTTTCTTT CASSQERRTEAFF - TRBV4-3 - TRBJ1-1 13
TGCGCCAGCAGCTTTAACCAGGGGGCAGGTTATGAGCAGTTCTTC CASSFNQGAGYEQFF TRBD1 TRBV5-1 - TRBJ2-1 15
TGTGCCAGCAGCGAGCTAGATACGCAGTATTTT CASSELDTQYF - TRBV13 - TRBJ2-3 11
TGTGCCAGCAGTGTCAGCTCGGCCGATAATTCACCCCTCCACTTT CASSVSSADNSPLHF - TRBV2 - TRBJ1-6 15
TGTGCCAGTAGTATTGGGACAGGGTCTTGGCAGCCCCAGCATTTT CASSIGTGSWQPQHF TRBD1 TRBV19 - TRBJ1-5 15
TGTGCCAGCTCGCGCGGGGGGGAGCCTGGAAATGAGCAGTTCTTC CASSRGGEPGNEQFF TRBD2 TRBV18 - TRBJ2-1 15
TGTGCCAGCAGCGCGTCCTATGGCTACACCTTC CASSASYGYTF - TRBV7-2 once TRBJ1-2 11
TGCGCCAGCAGCTTGAATCGGGTAGAGACTGGAAACACCATATATTTT CASSLNRVETGNTIYF - TRBV5-1 - TRBJ1-3 16
TGCGCCAGCAGCCAAGTACGGGACATCTATAATTCACCCCTCCACTTT CASSQVRDIYNSPLHF - TRBV4-1 few TRBJ1-6 16
TGTGCCAGCAGTTTATACAGCGGGAGGATCACCGGGGAGCTGTTTTTT CASSLYSGRITGELFF TRBD2 TRBV27 - TRBJ2-2 16
TGTGCCAGCAGCCCCGCACTAGCGGGGGGAGATACGCAGTATTTT CASSPALAGGDTQYF TRBD2 TRBV7-9 - TRBJ2-3 15
TGTGCCAGCAGCCAAGAAAACGGGGAGCTGTTTTTT CASSQENGELFF - TRBV4-2 - TRBJ2-2 12
TGTGCCAGCAGCCCCCGCCGGACAGGTGCCTATGGCTACACCTTC CASSPRRTGAYGYTF TRBD1 TRBV7-9 - TRBJ1-2 15
TGTGCCAGCAGCCAATCTTTCCAGGCCGGGACGGCGGAGACCTTC CASSQSFQAGTAETF - TRBV16 - TRBJ1-2 15
TGTGCCAGCAGCCCGAAAGAAAAACTGTTTTTT CASSPKEKLFF - TRBV7-9 - TRBJ1-4 11
TGCGCCAGCAGCCCGAGGAGGGGAGGGGGGACCCAGTACTTC CASSPRRGGGTQYF - TRBV5-1 - TRBJ2-5 14
TGTGCCAGCCGCCCTTCGGGGGTTGGCACTGAAGCTTTCTTT CASRPSGVGTEAFF - TRBV5-6 - TRBJ1-1 14
TGCGCCAGCAGCCTCGGACTAGCGGGGGGTTTCTCCTACGAGCAGTACTTC CASSLGLAGGFSYEQYF TRBD2 TRBV5-1 - TRBJ2-7 17
TGTGCCAGCAGCTCCTTTTACGAGCAGTACTTC CASSSFYEQYF - TRBV7-2 - TRBJ2-7 11
TGTGCCAGCAGTGGGACGGACAGACCGTCGGCTTTCTTT CASSGTDRPSAFF - TRBV6-1 - TRBJ1-1 13
TGTGCCACCAGCAGAGATCGCAGGGTAACAAGCTACGAGCAGTACTTC CATSRDRRVTSYEQYF - TRBV15 - TRBJ2-7 16